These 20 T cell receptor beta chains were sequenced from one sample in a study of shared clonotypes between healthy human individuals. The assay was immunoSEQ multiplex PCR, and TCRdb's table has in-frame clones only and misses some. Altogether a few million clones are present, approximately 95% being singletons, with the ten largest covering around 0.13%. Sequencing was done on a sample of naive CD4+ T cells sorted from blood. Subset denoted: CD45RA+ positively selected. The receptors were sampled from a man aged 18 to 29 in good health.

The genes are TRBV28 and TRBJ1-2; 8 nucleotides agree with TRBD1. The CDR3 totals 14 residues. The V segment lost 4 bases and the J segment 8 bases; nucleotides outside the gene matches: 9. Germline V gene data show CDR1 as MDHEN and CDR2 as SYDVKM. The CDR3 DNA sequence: TGTGCCAGCAGTTCAGGACAGGGCCCCGACGGCTACACCTTC. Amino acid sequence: CASSSGQGPDGYTF.

CDR3 sequence reads: CASSSPRQGTGNEKLFF. Written as DNA, the CDR3 is TGTGCCAGCAGCTCTCCGAGACAGGGTACTGGTAATGAAAAACTGTTTTTT. This chain uses TRBV5-4 with TRBJ1-4; 7 nucleotides agree with TRBD1. Trimming removed 3 bases from V and 4 bases from J; junction bases left unmatched: 12. This CDR3 spans 17 amino acids. Germline CDR1 is SGHNT and CDR2 is YYREEE (reference sequence).

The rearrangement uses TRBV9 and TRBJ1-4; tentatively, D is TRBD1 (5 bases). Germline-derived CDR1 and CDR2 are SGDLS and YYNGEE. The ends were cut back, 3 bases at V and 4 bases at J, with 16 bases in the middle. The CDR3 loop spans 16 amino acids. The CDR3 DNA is TGTGCCAGCAGCGGCGGAGACAGTAGACTTAATGAAAAACTGTTTTTT. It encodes CASSGGDSRLNEKLFF. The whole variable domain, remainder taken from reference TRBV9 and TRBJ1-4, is DSGVTQTPKHLITATGQRVTLRCSPRSGDLSVYWYQQSLDQGLQFLIQYYNGEERAKGNILERFSAQQFPDLHSELNLSSLELGDSALYFCASSGGDSRLNEKLFFGSGTQLSVL.

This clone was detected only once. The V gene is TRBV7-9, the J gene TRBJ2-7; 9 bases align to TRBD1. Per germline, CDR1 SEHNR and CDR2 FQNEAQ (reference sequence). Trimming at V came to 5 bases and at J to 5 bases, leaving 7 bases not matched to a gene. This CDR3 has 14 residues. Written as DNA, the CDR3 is TGTGCCAGCAGCCCAGGCCGGGACAGGGACGAGCAGTACTTC. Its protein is CASSPGRDRDEQYF. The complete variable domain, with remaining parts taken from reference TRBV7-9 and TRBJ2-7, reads DTGVSQNPRHKITKRGQNVTFRCDPISEHNRLYWYRQTLGQGPEFLTYFQNEAQLEKSRLLSDRFSAERPKGSFSTLEIQRTEQGDSAMYLCASSPGRDRDEQYFGPGTRLTVT.

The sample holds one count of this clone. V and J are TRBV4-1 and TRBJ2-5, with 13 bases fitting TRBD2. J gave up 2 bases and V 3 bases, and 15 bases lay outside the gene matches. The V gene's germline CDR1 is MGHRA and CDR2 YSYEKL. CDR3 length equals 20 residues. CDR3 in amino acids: CASSQVQTLGTSGKQETQYF. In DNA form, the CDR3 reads TGCGCCAGCAGCCAGGTTCAAACGCTCGGGACTAGCGGGAAACAAGAGACCCAGTACTTC.

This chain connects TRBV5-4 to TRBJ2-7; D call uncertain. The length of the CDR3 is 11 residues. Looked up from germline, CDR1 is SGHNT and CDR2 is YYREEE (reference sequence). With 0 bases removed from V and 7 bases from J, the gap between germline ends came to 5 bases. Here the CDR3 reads CASSLESEQYF. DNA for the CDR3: TGTGCCAGCAGCTTGGAGTCAGAGCAGTACTTC.

The CDR3 nucleotides read TGCAGCGTTGATCCCGGACTAGCGGGGGATACGCAGTATTTT. Residues: CSVDPGLAGDTQYF. The chain combines TRBV29-1 with TRBJ2-3; 12 bases align to TRBD2. The CDR3 length is 14 residues. CDR1 is SQVTM, CDR2 ANQGSEA, per germline. V lost 3 bases and J lost 6; bases outside the gene matches: 4.

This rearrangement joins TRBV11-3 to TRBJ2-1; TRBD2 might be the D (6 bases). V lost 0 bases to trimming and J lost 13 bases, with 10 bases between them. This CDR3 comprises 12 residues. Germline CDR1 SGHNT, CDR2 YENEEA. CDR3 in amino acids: CASSLDVGGQFF. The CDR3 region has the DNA TGTGCCAGCAGCTTAGACGTGGGGGGACAGTTCTTC.

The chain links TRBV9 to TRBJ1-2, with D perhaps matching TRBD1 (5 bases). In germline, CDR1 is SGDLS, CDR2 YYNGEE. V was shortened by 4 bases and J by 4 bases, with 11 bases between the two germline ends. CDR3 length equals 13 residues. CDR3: CASSRPGAYGYTF. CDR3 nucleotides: TGTGCCAGCAGCAGGCCCGGGGCCTATGGCTACACCTTC.

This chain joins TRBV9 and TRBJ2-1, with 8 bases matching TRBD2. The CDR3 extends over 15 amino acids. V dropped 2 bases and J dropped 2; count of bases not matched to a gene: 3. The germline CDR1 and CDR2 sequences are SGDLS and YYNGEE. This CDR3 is CASSVRSGTYNEQFF. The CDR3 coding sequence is TGTGCCAGCAGCGTTCGTAGCGGGACCTACAATGAGCAGTTCTTC.

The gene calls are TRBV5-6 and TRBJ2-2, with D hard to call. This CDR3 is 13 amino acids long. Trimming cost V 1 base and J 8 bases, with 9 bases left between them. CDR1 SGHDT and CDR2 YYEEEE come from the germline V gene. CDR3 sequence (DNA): TGTGCCAGCAGCTTGCTGTCGGTTGGGGAGCTGTTTTTT. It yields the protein CASSLLSVGELFF.

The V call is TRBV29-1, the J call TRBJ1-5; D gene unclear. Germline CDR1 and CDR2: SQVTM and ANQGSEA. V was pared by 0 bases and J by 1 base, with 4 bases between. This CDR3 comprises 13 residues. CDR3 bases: TGCAGCGTTGAAGAATCCAGCAATCAGCCCCAGCATTTT. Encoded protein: CSVEESSNQPQHF.

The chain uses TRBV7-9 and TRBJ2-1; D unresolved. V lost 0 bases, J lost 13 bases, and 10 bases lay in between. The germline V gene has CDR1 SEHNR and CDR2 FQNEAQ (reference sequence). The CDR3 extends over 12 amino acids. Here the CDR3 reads CASSLAGDHQFF. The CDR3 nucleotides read TGTGCCAGCAGCTTAGCGGGCGACCACCAGTTCTTC.

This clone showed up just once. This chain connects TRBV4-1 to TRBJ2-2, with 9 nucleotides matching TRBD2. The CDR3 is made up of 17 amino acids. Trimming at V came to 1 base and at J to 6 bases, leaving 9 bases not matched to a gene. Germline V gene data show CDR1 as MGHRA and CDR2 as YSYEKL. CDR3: CASSQVWAAGGSGELFF. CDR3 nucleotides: TGCGCCAGCAGCCAAGTTTGGGCAGCGGGGGGATCCGGGGAGCTGTTTTTT.

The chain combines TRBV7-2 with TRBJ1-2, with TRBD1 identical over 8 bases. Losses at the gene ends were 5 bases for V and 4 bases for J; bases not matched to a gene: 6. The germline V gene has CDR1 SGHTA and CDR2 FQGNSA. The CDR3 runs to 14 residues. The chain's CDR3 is CASSGQGVGYGYTF. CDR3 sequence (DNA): TGTGCCAGCAGCGGACAGGGTGTGGGCTATGGCTACACCTTC.

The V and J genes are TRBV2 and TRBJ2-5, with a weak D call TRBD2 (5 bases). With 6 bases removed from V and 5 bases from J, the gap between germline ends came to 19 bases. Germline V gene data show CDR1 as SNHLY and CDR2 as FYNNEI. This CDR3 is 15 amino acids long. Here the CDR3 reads CASRQSGSGLETQYF. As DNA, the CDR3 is TGTGCCAGCAGGCAAAGTGGGAGCGGCCTGGAGACCCAGTACTTC.

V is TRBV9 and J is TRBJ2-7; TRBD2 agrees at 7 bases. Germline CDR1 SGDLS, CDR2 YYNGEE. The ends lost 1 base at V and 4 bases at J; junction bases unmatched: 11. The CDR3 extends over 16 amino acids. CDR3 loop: CASSVTPTSKPYEQYF. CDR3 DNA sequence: TGTGCCAGCAGCGTAACCCCGACTAGCAAGCCATACGAGCAGTACTTC.

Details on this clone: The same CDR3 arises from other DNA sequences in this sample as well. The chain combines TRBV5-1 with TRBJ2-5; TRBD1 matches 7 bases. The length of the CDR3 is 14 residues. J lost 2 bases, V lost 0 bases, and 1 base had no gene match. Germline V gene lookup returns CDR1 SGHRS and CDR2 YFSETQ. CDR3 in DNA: TGCGCCAGCAGCTTGGAACAGGGGCAAGAGACCCAGTACTTC. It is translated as CASSLEQGQETQYF. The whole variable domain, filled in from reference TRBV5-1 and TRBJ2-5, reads KAGVTQTPRYLIKTRGQQVTLSCSPISGHRSVSWYQQTPGQGLQFLFEYFSETQRNKGNFPGRFSGRQFSNSRSEMNVSTLELGDSALYLCASSLEQGQETQYFGPGTRLLVL.

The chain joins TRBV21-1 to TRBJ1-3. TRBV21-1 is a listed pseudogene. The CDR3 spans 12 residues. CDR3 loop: CASPFLGNTIYF. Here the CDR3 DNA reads TGTGCCAGCCCCTTCCTCGGAAACACCATATATTTT.

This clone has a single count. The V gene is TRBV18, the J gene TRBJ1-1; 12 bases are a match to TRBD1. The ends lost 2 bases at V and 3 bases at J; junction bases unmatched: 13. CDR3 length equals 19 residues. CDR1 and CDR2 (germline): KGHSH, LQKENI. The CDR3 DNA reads TGTGCCAGCTCACCAGACCTTCCGGGACAGGGGGCGCGTTACACTGAAGCTTTCTTT. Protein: CASSPDLPGQGARYTEAFF.